Below, 24 T cell receptor beta chains from the same sample are listed, as sequenced in a study of cytomegalovirus exposure and HLA in healthy donors (dated by TCRdb to about 2017). Libraries came from the immunoSEQ multiplex PCR assay. For the multiplex PCR, a mixture combining 60 forward primers for TCR Vbeta segments and 13 reverse primers for TCR Jbeta segments was used. The source is immuneACCESS, and TCRdb retained only in-frame sequences with V and J called. Part of the clones is not carried over; for the studies checked, unresolved V genes explain less than half of this, and the remainder is unexplained. The sample table lists around 99,000 clones, 65% to 85% of them with a count of one. The ten top clones hold 2% to 2.5% of the sample. Sequencing was done on a sample of PBMCs. All receptors derive from a young man in good health and CMV-seronegative.

This chain links TRBV18 with TRBJ1-1; 9 bases are a match to TRBD1. CDR1 and CDR2 (germline): KGHSH, LQKENI. There are 15 residues in the CDR3. The trim removed 6 bases at V and 0 bases at J, leaving 5 bases unmatched. Written as DNA, the CDR3 is TGTGCCAGCTCCCCCGGGACAGGGATGAACACTGAAGCTTTCTTT. Translation gives CASSPGTGMNTEAFF.

The genes are TRBV6-5 and TRBJ2-2; TRBD1 agrees at 7 bases. Germline V gene lookup returns CDR1 MNHEY and CDR2 SVGAGI. The CDR3 loop spans 15 amino acids. V gave up 10 bases and J gave up 4 bases; unmatched junction bases: 12. The CDR3 is CATLSRGLGTGELFF. The CDR3 DNA is TGTGCCACGTTATCAAGGGGGCTGGGCACCGGGGAGCTGTTTTTT.

The V gene is TRBV18, the J gene TRBJ2-2; D might be TRBD2 (6 bases). V was trimmed by 7 bases and J by 1 base, leaving 10 bases between them. The CDR3 covers 14 residues. Germline V gene data show CDR1 as KGHSH and CDR2 as LQKENI. The CDR3 sequence: CASLADWNTGELFF. CDR3 bases: TGTGCCAGCTTAGCGGACTGGAACACCGGGGAGCTGTTTTTT.

V gene TRBV2 combines with J gene TRBJ1-1; D gene uncertain. Trimming stripped 6 bases from V and 1 base from J, with 15 bases between. The CDR3 is made up of 15 amino acids. Germline values: CDR1 SNHLY, CDR2 FYNNEI. The CDR3: CASRGWIRGNTEAFF. The CDR3 region has the DNA TGTGCCAGCAGGGGTTGGATCCGGGGGAACACTGAAGCTTTCTTT.

CDR3 in DNA: TGCGCCAGCAGCATACAGCAGCCTCAAGAGACCCAGTACTTC. It translates to CASSIQQPQETQYF. This sequence joins TRBV5-1 and TRBJ2-5; no clear D. Per the germline V gene, CDR1 is SGHRS and CDR2 is YFSETQ. V was pared by 4 bases and J by 2 bases, with 12 bases between. The CDR3 runs to 14 residues.

This rearrangement joins TRBV7-9 to TRBJ2-1; 7 bases map to TRBD2. J was trimmed by 6 bases and V by 0 bases; bases with no gene match: 2. This CDR3 has 14 amino acids. Germline lookup yields CDR1 SEHNR and CDR2 FQNEAQ (reference sequence). The CDR3 region has the DNA TGTGCCAGCAGCTTAGCGGGGGGGACCAATGAGCAGTTCTTC. This gives the protein CASSLAGGTNEQFF. The full variable domain, rest sourced from reference TRBV7-9 and TRBJ2-1, is DTGVSQNPRHKITKRGQNVTFRCDPISEHNRLYWYRQTLGQGPEFLTYFQNEAQLEKSRLLSDRFSAERPKGSFSTLEIQRTEQGDSAMYLCASSLAGGTNEQFFGPGTRLTVL.

The J gene is TRBJ2-7, the V gene TRBV28; 8 positions agree with TRBD2. The CDR3 spans 15 residues. J was trimmed by 6 bases and V by 1 base; bases with no gene match: 8. Germline V gene data show CDR1 as MDHEN and CDR2 as SYDVKM. CDR3 region: CASSLSGSGTLEQYV. Written as DNA, the CDR3 is TGTGCCAGCAGTTTATCCGGTAGCGGGACACTCGAGCAGTACGTC.

The chain is built from TRBV19 and TRBJ1-2; D is perhaps TRBD1 (5 bases). The CDR3 length is 14 residues. V was pared by 5 bases and J by 2 bases, with 12 bases between. Germline loops: CDR1 LNHDA, CDR2 SQIVND (reference sequence). CDR3 sequence: CASSPWQGNYGYTF. As DNA, the CDR3 is TGTGCCAGTAGTCCTTGGCAGGGAAACTATGGCTACACCTTC.

The chain joins TRBV5-4 to TRBJ1-2; D is undetermined. The CDR3 extends over 11 amino acids. Trimming pared 7 bases from V and 6 bases from J, leaving 10 bases between. The germline V gene has CDR1 SGHNT and CDR2 YYREEE (reference sequence). CDR3 sequence: CASGAADGYTF. The CDR3 DNA is TGTGCCAGCGGTGCGGCCGATGGCTACACCTTC.

The genes are TRBV18 and TRBJ2-7; tentative D call: TRBD1 (5 bases). The germline V gene encodes CDR1 KGHSH and CDR2 LQKENI. The CDR3 has 15 amino acids. The V and J ends lost 2 bases and 5 bases respectively, with 16 bases between them. CDR3 sequence reads: CASSPKVAGPHEQYF. The CDR3 bases are TGTGCCAGCTCACCAAAGGTTGCAGGGCCCCACGAGCAGTACTTC.

This clone was seen a few times. The CDR3 sequence: CASSESPLLLMNTEAFF. The CDR3 DNA reads as TGTGCCAGCAGTGAATCTCCCTTACTCTTAATGAACACTGAAGCTTTCTTT. The J gene is TRBJ1-1, the V gene TRBV2, with D unresolved. In germline, CDR1 is SNHLY, CDR2 FYNNEI. Trimming removed 2 bases at V and 0 bases at J, with 16 bases between. The CDR3 extends over 17 amino acids.

The chain links TRBV28 to TRBJ2-3; TRBD2 might be the D (6 bases). Per the germline V gene, CDR1 is MDHEN and CDR2 is SYDVKM. The V and J ends lost 5 bases and 4 bases respectively, with 13 bases between them. The CDR3 totals 14 residues. In nucleotides, the CDR3 is TGTGCCAGCAGTCCGGGACTCTCCGCAGATACGCAGTATTTT. Translating it yields CASSPGLSADTQYF.

The gene calls are TRBV6-1 and TRBJ1-5; TRBD1 agrees at 7 bases. In germline, CDR1 is MNHNS, CDR2 SASEGT. This CDR3 is built from 14 residues. Germline trimming cut 1 base from V and 5 bases from J; bases unmatched to any gene: 2. CDR3 sequence reads: CASSEVTGDQPQHF. The CDR3 nucleotides read TGTGCCAGCAGTGAAGTAACAGGGGATCAGCCCCAGCATTTT.

V usage is TRBV2 and J usage is TRBJ2-3; the D gene is possibly TRBD2 (5 bases). In germline, CDR1 is SNHLY, CDR2 FYNNEI. CDR3 size: 15 residues. Trimming left V 7 bases short and J 0 bases short, with 14 bases between. The CDR3 DNA reads as TGTGCCAGCACCGCGGGCGGGTATAGCACAGATACGCAGTATTTT. Translating gives CASTAGGYSTDTQYF. The variable domain in full, completed from reference TRBV2 and TRBJ2-3, reads EPEVTQTPSHQVTQMGQEVILRCVPISNHLYFYWYRQILGQKVEFLVSFYNNEISEKSEIFDDQFSVERPDGSNFTLKIRSTKLEDSAMYFCASTAGGYSTDTQYFGPGTRLTVL.

This chain joins TRBV5-1 and TRBJ2-1, with 8 nucleotides matching TRBD2. Germline values: CDR1 SGHRS, CDR2 YFSETQ. The CDR3 covers 16 residues. The trim removed 6 bases at V and 3 bases at J, leaving 11 bases unmatched. CDR3 sequence (DNA): TGCGCCAGCACCGCCGTGGTAGCGGGACTCTACAATGAGCAGTTCTTC. Protein: CASTAVVAGLYNEQFF. Full variable domain (outside the CDR3, taken from reference TRBV5-1 and TRBJ2-1): KAGVTQTPRYLIKTRGQQVTLSCSPISGHRSVSWYQQTPGQGLQFLFEYFSETQRNKGNFPGRFSGRQFSNSRSEMNVSTLELGDSALYLCASTAVVAGLYNEQFFGPGTRLTVL.

The chain joins TRBV6-5 to TRBJ2-1, with D possibly being TRBD2 (6 bases). The CDR3 sequence is 12 residues long. CDR1 MNHEY and CDR2 SVGAGI come from the germline V gene. Trimming cost V 9 bases and J 6 bases, with 12 bases left between them. The CDR3 spells CARGRESNEQFF. In DNA form, the CDR3 reads TGTGCCAGAGGACGGGAGAGCAATGAGCAGTTCTTC.

The chain employs TRBV4-1 and TRBJ2-1; the D gene is possibly TRBD1 (5 bases). The V end was cut by 1 base, the J end by 1 base, with 11 bases between. This CDR3 has 16 amino acids. The germline V gene has CDR1 MGHRA and CDR2 YSYEKL. The CDR3 nucleotides are TGCGCCAGCAGCCAAGGGCCAAGGGGATCCTACAATGAGCAGTTCTTC. This codes for CASSQGPRGSYNEQFF.

V usage is TRBV13 and J usage is TRBJ1-5; D unresolved. Trimming removed 6 bases from V and 4 bases from J, with 10 bases in between. The germline V gene encodes CDR1 PRHDT and CDR2 FYEKMQ (reference sequence). This CDR3 contains 13 residues. The CDR3 loop is CASSIGRNQPQHF. The DNA of the CDR3 is TGTGCCAGCAGTATAGGGAGGAATCAGCCCCAGCATTTT.

The rearrangement uses TRBV28 and TRBJ2-7, with 11 bases fitting TRBD1. With V trimmed by 2 bases and J by 3 bases, 3 bases remained unmatched. Germline V lookup: CDR1 MDHEN, CDR2 SYDVKM. The CDR3 runs 15 residues. This chain's CDR3 is CASSLPGTGGYEQYF. The CDR3 DNA is TGTGCCAGCAGTTTACCCGGGACAGGGGGCTACGAGCAGTACTTC.

This rearrangement joins TRBV6-5 to TRBJ2-7; 9 bases are a match to TRBD1. V lost 5 bases to trimming and J lost 5 bases; unmatched junction nucleotides: 10. The CDR3 length is 15 residues. The V gene's germline CDR1 is MNHEY and CDR2 SVGAGI. CDR3 residues: CASSRLRDRVHEQYF. CDR3 DNA sequence: TGTGCCAGCAGTCGCCTCCGGGACAGGGTTCACGAGCAGTACTTC.

J is TRBJ1-6 and V is TRBV6-1; D unclear. The germline V gene has CDR1 MNHNS and CDR2 SASEGT. The CDR3 has 16 amino acids. Trimming removed 3 bases from V and 12 bases from J, with 21 bases in between. CDR3 protein: CASSELGSRGDKPLHF. In DNA form, the CDR3 reads TGTGCCAGCAGTGAGCTCGGCAGTCGCGGTGATAAACCCCTCCACTTT.

This chain links TRBV28 with TRBJ2-7, with D unresolved. The V gene lost 6 bases and the J gene lost 2 bases, with 11 bases spanning the gap. The CDR3 spans 13 residues. Germline V gives CDR1 MDHEN, CDR2 SYDVKM. The CDR3 nucleotides are TGTGCCAGCAGCCCATCAAGCACCTACGAGCAGTACTTC. Its protein product is CASSPSSTYEQYF.

The chain is built from TRBV5-1 and TRBJ2-7, with D unclear. The V end was cut by 0 bases, the J end by 2 bases, with 6 bases between. Germline values: CDR1 SGHRS, CDR2 YFSETQ. The CDR3 has 13 amino acids. The CDR3 coding sequence is TGCGCCAGCAGCTTGGACAGAGCCTACGAGCAGTACTTC. Residues: CASSLDRAYEQYF. Full variable domain (rest looked up from reference TRBV5-1 and TRBJ2-7): KAGVTQTPRYLIKTRGQQVTLSCSPISGHRSVSWYQQTPGQGLQFLFEYFSETQRNKGNFPGRFSGRQFSNSRSEMNVSTLELGDSALYLCASSLDRAYEQYFGPGTRLTVT.

This clone was observed a single time. The chain carries TRBV9 and TRBJ2-1; TRBD1 is a possible D gene (5 bases). V lost 4 bases, J lost 0 bases, and 11 bases lay in between. The germline CDR1 and CDR2 sequences are SGDLS and YYNGEE. The CDR3 is made up of 15 amino acids. This CDR3 is CASSPRQRSYNEQFF. CDR3 sequence (DNA): TGTGCCAGCAGCCCCCGACAGCGCTCCTACAATGAGCAGTTCTTC.